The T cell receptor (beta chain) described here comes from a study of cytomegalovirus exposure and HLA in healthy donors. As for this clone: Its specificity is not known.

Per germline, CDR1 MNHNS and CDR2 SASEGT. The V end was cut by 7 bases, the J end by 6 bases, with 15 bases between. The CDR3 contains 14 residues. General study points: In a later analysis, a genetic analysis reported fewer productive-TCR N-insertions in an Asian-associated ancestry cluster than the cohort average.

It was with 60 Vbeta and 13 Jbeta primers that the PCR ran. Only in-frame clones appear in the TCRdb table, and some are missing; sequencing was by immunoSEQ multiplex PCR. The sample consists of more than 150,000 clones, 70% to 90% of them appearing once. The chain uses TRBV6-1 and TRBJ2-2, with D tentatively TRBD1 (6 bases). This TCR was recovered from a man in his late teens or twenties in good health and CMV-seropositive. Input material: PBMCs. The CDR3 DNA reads TGTGCCAGCAAGGCCGGACAGATGCCCGGGGAGCTGTTTTTT. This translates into CASKAGQMPGELFF.